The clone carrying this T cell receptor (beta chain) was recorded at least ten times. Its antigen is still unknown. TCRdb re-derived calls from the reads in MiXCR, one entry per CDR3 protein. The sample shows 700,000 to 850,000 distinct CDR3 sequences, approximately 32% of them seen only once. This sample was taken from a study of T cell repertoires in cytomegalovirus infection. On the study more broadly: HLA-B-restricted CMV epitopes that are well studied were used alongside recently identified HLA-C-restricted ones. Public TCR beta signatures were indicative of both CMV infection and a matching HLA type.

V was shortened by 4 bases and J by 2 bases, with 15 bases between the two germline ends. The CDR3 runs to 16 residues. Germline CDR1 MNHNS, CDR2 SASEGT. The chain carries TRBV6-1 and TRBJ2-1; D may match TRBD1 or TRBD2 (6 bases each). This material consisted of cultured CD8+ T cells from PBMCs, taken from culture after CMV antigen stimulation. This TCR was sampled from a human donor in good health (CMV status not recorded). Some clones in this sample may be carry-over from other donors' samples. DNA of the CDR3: TGTGCCAGCAGTGTCAGCCCCGGGGGCGCCTACAATGAGCAGTTCTTC. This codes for CASSVSPGGAYNEQFF.